What follows is one TCR beta chain and its context. Per the original methods: Reference gene primer amplification gave nucleated cell count estimates. The repertoire was sequenced with immunoSEQ multiplex PCR; TCRdb's copy has only in-frame clones and lacks some. V and J calls and clone size are copied from that table; D and trimming were computed from the DNA. The table includes 300,000 to 500,000 clones, around 90% detected once. From germline, CDR1 is LGHDT and CDR2 YNNKEL (reference sequence). V lost 0 bases and J 0 bases, leaving 6 bases between the germline ends. CDR3 length: 15 amino acids. These data are taken from a study of blood T cell repertoires in COVID-19. Study-wide context: Whether acute or convalescent, the COVID-19 samples came from the United States, Italy and Spain.

Recruitment covered roughly 22 US areas and drew participants whose ages spanned about 18 to 100 years. Participants' reported clinical history set cohort assignment. This TCR was sampled from a woman aged 40 to 55 with acute COVID-19. Sequenced input: PBMCs or T cells enriched from blood (not recorded which). This chain uses TRBV3-1 (or the pseudogene TRBV3-2) with TRBJ1-3; no definite D call. The DNA of the CDR3 is TGTGCCAGCAGCCAAGAGCCGAGCTCTGGAAACACCATATATTTT. This gives the protein CASSQEPSSGNTIYF.